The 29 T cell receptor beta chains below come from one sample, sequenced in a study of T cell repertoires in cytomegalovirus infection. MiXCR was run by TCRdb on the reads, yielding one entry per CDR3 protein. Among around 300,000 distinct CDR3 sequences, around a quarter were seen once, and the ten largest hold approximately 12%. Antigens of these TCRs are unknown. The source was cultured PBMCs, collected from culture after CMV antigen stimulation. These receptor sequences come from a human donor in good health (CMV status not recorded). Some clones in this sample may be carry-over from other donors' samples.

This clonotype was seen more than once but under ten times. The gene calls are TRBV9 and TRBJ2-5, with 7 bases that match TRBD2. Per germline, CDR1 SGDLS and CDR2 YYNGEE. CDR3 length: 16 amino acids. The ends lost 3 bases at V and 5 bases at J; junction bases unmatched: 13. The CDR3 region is CASSGPSGLPRETQYF. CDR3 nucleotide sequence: TGTGCCAGCAGCGGTCCCTCGGGACTACCAAGGGAGACCCAGTACTTC. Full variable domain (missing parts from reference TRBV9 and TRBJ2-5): DSGVTQTPKHLITATGQRVTLRCSPRSGDLSVYWYQQSLDQGLQFLIQYYNGEERAKGNILERFSAQQFPDLHSELNLSSLELGDSALYFCASSGPSGLPRETQYFGPGTRLLVL.

DNA of the CDR3: TGTGCCAGCAGACCGAGCGGGTCCCCGGGAGATACGCAGTATTTT. The encoded protein is CASRPSGSPGDTQYF. The chain carries TRBV6-1 and TRBJ2-3; possible D gene TRBD2, 6 bases. CDR1 and CDR2 from the germline V gene are MNHNS and SASEGT. The CDR3 consists of 15 residues. Trimming pared 6 bases from V and 5 bases from J, leaving 18 bases between.

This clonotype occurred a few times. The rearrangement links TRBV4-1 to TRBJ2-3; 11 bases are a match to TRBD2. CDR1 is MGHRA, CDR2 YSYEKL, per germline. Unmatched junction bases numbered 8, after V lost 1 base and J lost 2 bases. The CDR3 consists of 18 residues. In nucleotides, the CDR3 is TGCGCCAGCAGCCAAGTCCGGGGGACTAGCGGATACACAGATACGCAGTATTTT. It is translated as CASSQVRGTSGYTDTQYF.

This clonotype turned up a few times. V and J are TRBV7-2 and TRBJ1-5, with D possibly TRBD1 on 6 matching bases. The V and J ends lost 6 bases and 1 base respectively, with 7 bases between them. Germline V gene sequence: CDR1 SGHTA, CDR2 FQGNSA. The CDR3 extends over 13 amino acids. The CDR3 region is CASRDSSNQPQHF. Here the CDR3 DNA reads TGTGCCAGCAGGGACAGCAGCAATCAGCCCCAGCATTTT.

The CDR3 spells CASSEPSNEQFF. CDR3 coding DNA: TGTGCCAGCAGTGAGCCCTCCAATGAGCAGTTCTTC. The J gene is TRBJ2-1, the V gene TRBV2; D remains unclear. Germline V gene data show CDR1 as SNHLY and CDR2 as FYNNEI. CDR3 size: 12 residues. V lost 3 bases and J 6 bases, leaving 6 bases between the germline ends.

The CDR3 sequence: CASSLVTSYNEQFF. CDR3 nucleotides: TGTGCCAGCAGCTTGGTTACTAGTTACAATGAGCAGTTCTTC. The chain recombines TRBV11-3 with TRBJ2-1, with a tentative D call TRBD2 (5 bases). The CDR3 covers 14 residues. V lost 3 bases and J lost 4, with 10 bases in between. The V gene's germline CDR1 is SGHNT and CDR2 YENEEA.

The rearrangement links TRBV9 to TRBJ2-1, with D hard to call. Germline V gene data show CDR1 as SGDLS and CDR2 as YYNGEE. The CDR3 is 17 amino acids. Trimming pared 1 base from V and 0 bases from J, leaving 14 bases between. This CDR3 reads CASSVRNTQSSYNEQFF. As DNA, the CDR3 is TGTGCCAGCAGCGTAAGGAACACCCAGAGCTCCTACAATGAGCAGTTCTTC.

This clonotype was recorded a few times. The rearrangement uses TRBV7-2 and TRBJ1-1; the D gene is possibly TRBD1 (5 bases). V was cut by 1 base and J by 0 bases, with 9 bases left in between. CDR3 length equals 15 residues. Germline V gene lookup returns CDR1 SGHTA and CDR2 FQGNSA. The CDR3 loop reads CASSLVGGVNTEAFF. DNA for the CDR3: TGTGCCAGCAGCTTAGTCGGGGGTGTGAACACTGAAGCTTTCTTT.

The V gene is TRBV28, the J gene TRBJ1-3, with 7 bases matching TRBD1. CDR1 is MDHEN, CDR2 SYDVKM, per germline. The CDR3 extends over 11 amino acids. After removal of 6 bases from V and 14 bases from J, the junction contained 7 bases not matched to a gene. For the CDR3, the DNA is TGTGCCAGCAGCCGAGGGACAGCCCTATATTTT. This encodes CASSRGTALYF.

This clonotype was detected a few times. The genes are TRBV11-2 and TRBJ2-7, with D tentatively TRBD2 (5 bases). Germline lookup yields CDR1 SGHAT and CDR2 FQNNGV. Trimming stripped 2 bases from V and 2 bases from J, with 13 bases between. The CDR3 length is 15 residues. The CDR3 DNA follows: TGTGCCAGCAGCTTAAAAGGGCGGGTAGCCTACGAGCAGTACGTC. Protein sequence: CASSLKGRVAYEQYV.

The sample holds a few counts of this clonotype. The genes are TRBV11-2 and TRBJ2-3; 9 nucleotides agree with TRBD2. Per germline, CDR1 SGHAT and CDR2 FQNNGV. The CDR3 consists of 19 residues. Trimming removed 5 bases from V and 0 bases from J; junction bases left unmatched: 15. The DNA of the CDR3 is TGTGCCAGCAGCCACTCGGAGGGGCTAGCGGGAACTAGCACAGATACGCAGTATTTT. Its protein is CASSHSEGLAGTSTDTQYF. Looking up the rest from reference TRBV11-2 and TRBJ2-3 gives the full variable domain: EAGVAQSPRYKIIEKRQSVAFWCNPISGHATLYWYQQILGQGPKLLIQFQNNGVVDDSQLPKDRFSAERLKGVDSTLKIQPAKLEDSAVYLCASSHSEGLAGTSTDTQYFGPGTRLTVL.

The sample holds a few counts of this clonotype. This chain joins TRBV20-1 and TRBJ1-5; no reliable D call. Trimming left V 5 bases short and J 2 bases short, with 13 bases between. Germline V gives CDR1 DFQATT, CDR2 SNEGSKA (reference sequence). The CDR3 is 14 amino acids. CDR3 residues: CSAWTVVGNQPQHF. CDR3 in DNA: TGCAGTGCTTGGACGGTAGTTGGCAATCAGCCCCAGCATTTT.

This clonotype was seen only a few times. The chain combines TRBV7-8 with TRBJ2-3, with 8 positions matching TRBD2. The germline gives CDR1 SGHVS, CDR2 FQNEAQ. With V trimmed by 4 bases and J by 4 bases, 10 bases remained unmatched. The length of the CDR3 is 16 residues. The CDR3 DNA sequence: TGTGCCAGCAGCTCCCCCTGGACAGCGGGAGCAGATACGCAGTATTTT. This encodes CASSSPWTAGADTQYF.

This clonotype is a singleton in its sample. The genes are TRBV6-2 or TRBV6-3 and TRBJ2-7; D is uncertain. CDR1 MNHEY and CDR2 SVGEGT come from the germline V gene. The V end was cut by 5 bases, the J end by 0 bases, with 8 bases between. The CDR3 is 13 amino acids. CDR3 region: CASSDMSSYEQYF. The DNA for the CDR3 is TGTGCCAGCAGTGATATGAGCTCCTACGAGCAGTACTTC.

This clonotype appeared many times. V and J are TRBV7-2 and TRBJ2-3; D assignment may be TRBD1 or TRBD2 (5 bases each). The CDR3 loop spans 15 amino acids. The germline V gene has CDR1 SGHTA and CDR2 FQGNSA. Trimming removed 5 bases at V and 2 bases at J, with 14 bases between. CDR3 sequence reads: CASSIGTDHTDTQYF. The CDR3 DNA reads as TGTGCCAGCAGCATAGGGACGGACCACACAGATACGCAGTATTTT.

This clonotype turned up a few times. This CDR3 is CASSYSRDSNQPQHF. As DNA, the CDR3 is TGTGCCAGCAGTTACAGCCGGGACAGCAATCAGCCCCAGCATTTT. The V call is TRBV6-5, the J call TRBJ1-5; TRBD1 might be the D (5 bases). Germline CDR1 is MNHEY and CDR2 is SVGAGI. CDR3 length: 15 residues. Trimming shortened V by 2 bases and J by 1 base, and 9 bases separated the two germline ends.

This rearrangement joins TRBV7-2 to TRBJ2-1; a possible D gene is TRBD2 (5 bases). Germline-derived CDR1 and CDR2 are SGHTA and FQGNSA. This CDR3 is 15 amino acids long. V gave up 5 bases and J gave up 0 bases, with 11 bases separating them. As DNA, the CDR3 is TGTGCCAGCAGCCTAGTAGCGTACTCCTACAATGAGCAGTTCTTC. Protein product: CASSLVAYSYNEQFF.

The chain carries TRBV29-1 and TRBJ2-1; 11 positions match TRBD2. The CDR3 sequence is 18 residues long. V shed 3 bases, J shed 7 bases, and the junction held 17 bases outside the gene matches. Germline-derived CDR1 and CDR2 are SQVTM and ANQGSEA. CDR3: CSVDLLGTSGKFINEQFF. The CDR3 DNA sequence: TGCAGCGTTGATCTACTGGGGACTAGCGGTAAATTTATAAATGAGCAGTTCTTC.

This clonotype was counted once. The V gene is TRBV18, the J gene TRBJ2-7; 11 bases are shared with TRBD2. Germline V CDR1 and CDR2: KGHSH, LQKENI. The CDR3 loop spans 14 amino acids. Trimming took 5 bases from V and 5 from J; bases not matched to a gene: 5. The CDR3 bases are TGTGCCAGCTCATTCGGGACTAGCGGCAACGAGCAGTACTTC. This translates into CASSFGTSGNEQYF.

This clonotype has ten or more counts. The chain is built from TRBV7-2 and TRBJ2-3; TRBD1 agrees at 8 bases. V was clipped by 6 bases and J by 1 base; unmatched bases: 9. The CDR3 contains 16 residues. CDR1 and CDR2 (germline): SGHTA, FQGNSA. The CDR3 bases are TGTGCCAGCAGTCAAAGCGTGGGACAGGGCACAGATACGCAGTATTTT. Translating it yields CASSQSVGQGTDTQYF.

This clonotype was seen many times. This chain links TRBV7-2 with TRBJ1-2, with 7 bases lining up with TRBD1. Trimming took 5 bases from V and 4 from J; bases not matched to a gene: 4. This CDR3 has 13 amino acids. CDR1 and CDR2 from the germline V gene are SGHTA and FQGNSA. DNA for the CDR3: TGTGCCAGCAGCAATGGGGACAGCTATGGCTACACCTTC. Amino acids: CASSNGDSYGYTF.

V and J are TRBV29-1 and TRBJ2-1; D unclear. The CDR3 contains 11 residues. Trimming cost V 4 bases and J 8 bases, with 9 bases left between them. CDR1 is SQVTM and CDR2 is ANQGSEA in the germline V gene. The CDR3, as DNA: TGCAGCGTTGCTCATAGGGATGAGCAGTTCTTC. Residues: CSVAHRDEQFF.

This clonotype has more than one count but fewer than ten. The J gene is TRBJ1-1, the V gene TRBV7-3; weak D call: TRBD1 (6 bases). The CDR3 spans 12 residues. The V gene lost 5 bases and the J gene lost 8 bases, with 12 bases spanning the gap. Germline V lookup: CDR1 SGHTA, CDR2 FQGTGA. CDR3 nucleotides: TGTGCCAGCAGCGACCAGGGGCGAGAAGCTTTCTTT. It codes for CASSDQGREAFF. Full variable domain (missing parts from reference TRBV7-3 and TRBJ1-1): GAGVSQTPSNKVTEKGKYVELRCDPISGHTALYWYRQSLGQGPEFLIYFQGTGAADDSGLPNDRFFAVRPEGSVSTLKIQRTERGDSAVYLCASSDQGREAFFGQGTRLTVV.

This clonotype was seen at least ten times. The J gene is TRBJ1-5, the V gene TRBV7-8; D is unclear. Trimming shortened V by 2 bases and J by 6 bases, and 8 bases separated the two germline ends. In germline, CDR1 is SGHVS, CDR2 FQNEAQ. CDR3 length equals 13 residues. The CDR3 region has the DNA TGTGCCAGCAGCTTATTTCGAGGTCAGCCCCAGCATTTT. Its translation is CASSLFRGQPQHF.

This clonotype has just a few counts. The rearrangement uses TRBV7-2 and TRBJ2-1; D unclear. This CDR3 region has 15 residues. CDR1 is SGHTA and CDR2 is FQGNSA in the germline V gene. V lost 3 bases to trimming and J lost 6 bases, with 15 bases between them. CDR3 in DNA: TGTGCCAGCAGCTTTCAGGTTGCGATCGGCAATGAGCAGTTCTTC. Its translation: CASSFQVAIGNEQFF. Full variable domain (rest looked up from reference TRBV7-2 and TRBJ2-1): GAGVSQSPSNKVTEKGKDVELRCDPISGHTALYWYRQSLGQGLEFLIYFQGNSAPDKSGLPSDRFSAERTGGSVSTLTIQRTQQEDSAVYLCASSFQVAIGNEQFFGPGTRLTVL.

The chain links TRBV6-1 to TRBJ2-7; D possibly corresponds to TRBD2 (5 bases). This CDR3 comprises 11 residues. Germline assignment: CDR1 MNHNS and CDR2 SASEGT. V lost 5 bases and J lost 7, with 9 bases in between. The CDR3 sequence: CASSHQREQYF. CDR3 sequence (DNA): TGTGCCAGCAGTCACCAGCGGGAGCAGTACTTC.

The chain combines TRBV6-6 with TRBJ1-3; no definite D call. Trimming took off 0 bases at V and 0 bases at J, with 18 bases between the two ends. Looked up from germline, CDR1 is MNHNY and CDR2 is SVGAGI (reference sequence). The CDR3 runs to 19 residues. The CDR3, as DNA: TGTGCCAGCAGTTACTCGGCCCCTAGCGTAAGCTACTCTGGAAACACCATATATTTT. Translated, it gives CASSYSAPSVSYSGNTIYF.

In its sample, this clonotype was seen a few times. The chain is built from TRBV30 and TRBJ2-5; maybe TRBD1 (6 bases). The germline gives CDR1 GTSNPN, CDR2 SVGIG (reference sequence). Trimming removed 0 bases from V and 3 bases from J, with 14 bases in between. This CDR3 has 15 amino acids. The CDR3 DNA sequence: TGTGCCTGGAGTGTAGGGCAGGGGTCAAAAGAGACCCAGTACTTC. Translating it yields CAWSVGQGSKETQYF.

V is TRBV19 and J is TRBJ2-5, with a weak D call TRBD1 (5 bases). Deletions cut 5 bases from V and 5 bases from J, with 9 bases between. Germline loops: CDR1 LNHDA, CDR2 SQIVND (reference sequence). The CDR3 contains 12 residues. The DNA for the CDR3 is TGTGCCAGTAGTGGCCACAGGGAGACCCAGTACTTC. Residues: CASSGHRETQYF.